This entry concerns a single T cell receptor beta chain. The antigen is not known. This entry belongs to a study of OX40 agonist ivuxolimab in advanced cancers. On the study more broadly: Males comprised around four fifths of the group, whose mean age was approximately 62 years (range about 20 to 85).

Findings and caveats of the study: Not determined was the antigen specificity of the expanded peripheral T cells. In general, CD8+ T cells held more expanded clones than CD4+ did, on average.

The protocol was immunoSEQ multiplex PCR, while the TCRdb copy is restricted to in-frame clones and leaves out a portion. The data contain tens of thousands of clones, around 84% of them singletons. Excluded were patients having autoimmune disease history or systemic immunosuppression. The source was CD4+ or CD8+ T cells sorted from blood, collected in a trial of the OX40 agonist ivuxolimab. The origin of this receptor is an adult with an advanced solid tumor such as melanoma, head and neck, liver or kidney cancer.

CDR3 DNA: TGTGCCAGCAAGGACAGGGTCATGGGGACCCAGTACTTC. This gives the protein CASKDRVMGTQYF. The chain uses TRBV7-2 and TRBJ2-5; TRBD1 matches at 8 bases. Looked up from germline, CDR1 is SGHTA and CDR2 is FQGNSA. The CDR3 runs 13 residues. With 7 bases clipped from V and 7 bases from J, the junction kept 8 bases outside the gene matches.